Shown below are 10 T cell receptor beta chains from a single sample sequenced in a study of beta chain features in type 1 diabetes. Study conclusions and caveats: Significant though moderate, a shortening of TCRB CDR3s appeared in all four CD4+ subsets of Type 1 diabetes patients.

These receptors lack a known antigen. The whole isolated RNA underwent reverse transcription, so sequencing captured expressed TCRB transcripts. Data came from immunoSEQ multiplex PCR; TCRdb stores just in-frame clones and leaves some out. The sample lists roughly 150,000 clones, about 8% occurring once. The specimen sequenced was central memory CD4+ T cells from blood. The receptors stem from a woman in her 40s with type 1 diabetes.

To note about this clone: Other DNA sequences in this specimen translate into the identical CDR3. The chain combines TRBV19 with TRBJ2-6; D uncertain. CDR3 length equals 14 residues. V lost 7 bases and J 0 bases, leaving 7 bases between the germline ends. Germline CDR1 reads LNHDA; CDR2 reads SQIVND (reference sequence). CDR3 nucleotide sequence: TGTGCCAGTACCCTGAGCTCTGGGGCCAACGTCCTGACTTTC. The encoded protein is CASTLSSGANVLTF.

This clone has a handful of counts. This sequence joins TRBV15 and TRBJ2-3, with 7 bases fitting TRBD2. Germline V gene lookup returns CDR1 LNHNV and CDR2 YYDKDF (reference sequence). The CDR3 spans 15 residues. The V gene end was trimmed by 0 bases and the J gene end by 2 bases; junction bases not matched to a gene: 2. CDR3 nucleotides: TGTGCCACCAGCAGAGACGGGACTACCACAGATACGCAGTATTTT. It is translated as CATSRDGTTTDTQYF. Using reference TRBV15 and TRBJ2-3 for the parts outside the CDR3, the full variable domain is DAMVIQNPRYQVTQFGKPVTLSCSQTLNHNVMYWYQQKSSQAPKLLFHYYDKDFNNEADTPDNFQSRRPNTSFCFLDIRSPGLGDTAMYLCATSRDGTTTDTQYFGPGTRLTVL.

This clone was seen a few times. This rearrangement joins TRBV7-2 to TRBJ1-5, with D tentatively TRBD1 (6 bases). Germline V gene lookup returns CDR1 SGHTA and CDR2 FQGNSA. This CDR3 is 15 amino acids long. Trimming took 6 bases from V and 4 from J, leaving 16 bases between them. The CDR3 sequence is CASSQTGIVNQPQHF. As DNA, the CDR3 is TGTGCCAGCAGTCAAACAGGGATTGTAAATCAGCCCCAGCATTTT.

This chain connects TRBV5-6 to TRBJ2-6; D ambiguous. This CDR3 region has 14 residues. V lost 4 bases and J lost 1, with 6 bases in between. The V gene's germline CDR1 is SGHDT and CDR2 YYEEEE. CDR3 coding DNA: TGTGCCAGCAGCCCCGTTTCTGGGGCCAACGTCCTGACTTTC. It encodes CASSPVSGANVLTF.

The genes are TRBV30 and TRBJ2-3, with D possibly TRBD2 on 6 matching bases. V was shortened by 1 base and J by 5 bases, with 19 bases between the two germline ends. The germline V gene encodes CDR1 GTSNPN and CDR2 SVGIG (reference sequence). This CDR3 has 16 amino acids. The CDR3: CAWSARSTRRGDTQYF. The DNA for the CDR3 is TGTGCCTGGAGTGCCCGATCGACTAGGCGTGGAGATACGCAGTATTTT.

This clone was detected only a few times. The rearrangement links TRBV9 to TRBJ2-1, with 8 bases that match TRBD2. The length of the CDR3 is 14 residues. Looked up from germline, CDR1 is SGDLS and CDR2 is YYNGEE. J gave up 6 bases and V 3 bases, and 5 bases lay outside the gene matches. The DNA of the CDR3 is TGTGCCAGCAGCGGACGACTAGCGTCCAATGAGCAGTTCTTC. Translated: CASSGRLASNEQFF.

The chain links TRBV28 to TRBJ1-2; possibly TRBD1 for D (6 bases). The CDR3 is 13 residues long. CDR1 and CDR2 (germline): MDHEN, SYDVKM. Trimming left V 5 bases short and J 3 bases short, with 10 bases between. In nucleotides, the CDR3 is TGTGCCAGCAGTACGGACAGCCACTATGGCTACACCTTC. Translated, it gives CASSTDSHYGYTF.

The table lists this clone with many counts. V gene TRBV27 combines with J gene TRBJ2-7; D unresolved. Germline CDR1 reads MNHEY; CDR2 reads SMNVEV (reference sequence). The CDR3 has 14 residues. Trimming removed 3 bases from V and 4 bases from J, with 13 bases in between. This chain's CDR3 is CASSFRVSGYEQYF. CDR3 nucleotides: TGTGCCAGCAGTTTTCGCGTTTCCGGGTACGAGCAGTACTTC.

This clone has just a few counts. J is TRBJ1-5 and V is TRBV18; D remains ambiguous. Trimming left V 4 bases short and J 1 base short, with 11 bases between. The CDR3 runs to 15 residues. Germline loops: CDR1 KGHSH, CDR2 LQKENI. The CDR3 region has the DNA TGTGCCAGCTCACTGGGAGTTCAGAGCAATCAGCCCCAGCATTTT. This encodes CASSLGVQSNQPQHF.

The chain uses TRBV5-1 and TRBJ1-4; tentatively, D is TRBD1 (5 bases). The CDR3 contains 18 residues. V was pared by 0 bases and J by 0 bases, with 15 bases between. Germline V gives CDR1 SGHRS, CDR2 YFSETQ. The CDR3 region has the DNA TGCGCCAGCAGCTTGGCCGACAGATCAACCGCAACTAATGAAAAACTGTTTTTT. As protein: CASSLADRSTATNEKLFF.